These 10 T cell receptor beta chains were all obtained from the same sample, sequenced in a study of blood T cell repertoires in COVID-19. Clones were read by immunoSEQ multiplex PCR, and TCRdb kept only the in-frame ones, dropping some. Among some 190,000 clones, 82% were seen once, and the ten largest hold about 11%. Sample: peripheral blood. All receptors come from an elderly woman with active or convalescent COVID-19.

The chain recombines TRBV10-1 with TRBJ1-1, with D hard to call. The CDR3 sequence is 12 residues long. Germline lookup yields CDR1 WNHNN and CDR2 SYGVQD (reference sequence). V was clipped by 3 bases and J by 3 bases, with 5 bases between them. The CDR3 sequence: CASSDPDTEAFF. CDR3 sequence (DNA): TGCGCCAGCAGTGACCCGGACACTGAAGCTTTCTTT.

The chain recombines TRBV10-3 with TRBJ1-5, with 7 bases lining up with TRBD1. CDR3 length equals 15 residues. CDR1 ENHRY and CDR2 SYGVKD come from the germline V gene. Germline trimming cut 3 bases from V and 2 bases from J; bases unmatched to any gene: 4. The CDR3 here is CAISDSGQGNQPQHF. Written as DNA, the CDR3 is TGTGCCATCAGTGATTCCGGACAGGGCAATCAGCCCCAGCATTTT.

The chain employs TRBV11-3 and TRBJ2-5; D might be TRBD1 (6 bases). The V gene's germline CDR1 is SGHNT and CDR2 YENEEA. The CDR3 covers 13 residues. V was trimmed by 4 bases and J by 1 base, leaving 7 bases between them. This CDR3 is CASSSDSQETQYF. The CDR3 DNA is TGTGCCAGCAGCTCGGACAGCCAAGAGACCCAGTACTTC.

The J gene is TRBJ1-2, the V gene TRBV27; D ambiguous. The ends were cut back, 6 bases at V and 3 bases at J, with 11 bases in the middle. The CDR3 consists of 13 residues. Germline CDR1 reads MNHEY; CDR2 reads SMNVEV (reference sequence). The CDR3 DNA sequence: TGTGCCAGCAGACTCACCCCGGACTATGGCTACACCTTC. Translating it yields CASRLTPDYGYTF.

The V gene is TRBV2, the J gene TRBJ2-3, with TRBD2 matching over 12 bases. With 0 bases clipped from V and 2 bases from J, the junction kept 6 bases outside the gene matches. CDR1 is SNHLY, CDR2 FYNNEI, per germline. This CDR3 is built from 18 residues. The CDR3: CASSEASLAGGVTDTQYF. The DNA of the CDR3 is TGTGCCAGCAGTGAAGCGAGCCTAGCGGGAGGGGTCACAGATACGCAGTATTTT.

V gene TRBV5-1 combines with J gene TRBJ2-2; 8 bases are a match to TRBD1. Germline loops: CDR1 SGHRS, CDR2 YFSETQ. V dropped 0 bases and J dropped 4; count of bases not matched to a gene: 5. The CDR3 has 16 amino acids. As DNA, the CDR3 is TGCGCCAGCAGCTTGGGGACAGGGATGGGCACCGGGGAGCTGTTTTTT. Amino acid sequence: CASSLGTGMGTGELFF.

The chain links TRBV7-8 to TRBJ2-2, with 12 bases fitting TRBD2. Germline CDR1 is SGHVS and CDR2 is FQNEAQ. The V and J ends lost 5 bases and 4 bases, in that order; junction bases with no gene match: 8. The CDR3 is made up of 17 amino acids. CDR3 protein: CASSRTSGTGFTGELFF. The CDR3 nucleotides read TGTGCCAGCAGCCGGACTAGCGGGACGGGATTCACCGGGGAGCTGTTTTTT.

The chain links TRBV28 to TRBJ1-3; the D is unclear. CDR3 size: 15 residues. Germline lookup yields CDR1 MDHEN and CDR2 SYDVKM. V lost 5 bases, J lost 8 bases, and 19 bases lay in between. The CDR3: CASSLPGVKGYTIYF. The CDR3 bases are TGTGCCAGCAGTCTACCCGGGGTTAAAGGATACACCATATATTTT.

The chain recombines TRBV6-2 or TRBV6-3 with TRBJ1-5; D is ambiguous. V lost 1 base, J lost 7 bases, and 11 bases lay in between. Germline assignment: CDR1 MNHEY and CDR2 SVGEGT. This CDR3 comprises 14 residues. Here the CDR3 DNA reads TGTGCCAGCAGTTACTTAGGTCGGGAACAGCCCCAGCATTTT. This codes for CASSYLGREQPQHF.

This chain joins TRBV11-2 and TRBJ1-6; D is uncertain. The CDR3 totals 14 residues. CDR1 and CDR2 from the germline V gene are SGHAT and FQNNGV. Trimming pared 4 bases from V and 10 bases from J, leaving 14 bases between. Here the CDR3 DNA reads TGTGCCAGCAGCTCTGCGGGTAATTACTCACCCCTCCACTTT. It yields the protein CASSSAGNYSPLHF.